This TCR beta chain was documented in a study of shared clonotypes between healthy human individuals. The count of this clone is one. TCRdb's table, derived via immunoSEQ multiplex PCR, lists solely in-frame clones and lacks some. The top ten clones hold 0.13% of a sample with millions of clones, 95% of them seen once. The CDR3 is 14 residues long. CDR1 and CDR2 (germline): SGHDT, YYEEEE. Trimming cost V 0 bases and J 3 bases, with 7 bases left between them. The sample comprised naive CD4+ T cells sorted from blood. Subset noted: CD45RA+ positively selected. The sequence was collected from a man younger than 35 in good health. This rearrangement joins TRBV5-6 to TRBJ2-1; unclear D gene. The CDR3 loop reads CASSLDISYNEQFF. The CDR3 coding sequence is TGTGCCAGCAGCTTGGATATCAGCTACAATGAGCAGTTCTTC.